What follows describes a single TCR beta chain. This clonotype was found many times. Its antigen remains unidentified. No qualities accompany the bases; no much larger clone lies one base away. The donors were roughly 39 Caucasian individuals from Russia, aged roughly 6 to 95 years, who were systemically healthy. Each donor gave 8 to 10 milliliters of peripheral blood, collected into EDTA-treated Vacutainer tubes. PBMCs were isolated by Ficoll-Paque density-gradient centrifugation, with at least 7 million obtained per sample. Trizol reagent was used to extract total RNA from the PBMCs, yielding at least 6 micrograms per sample. Naive CD45RAhigh/CD27high T cell percentages were measured by flow cytometry on a PBMC aliquot from every donor. This entry belongs to a study of blood T cells in healthy people across ages (dated by TCRdb to the mid-2010s). Turning to the overall study: Template switching captured roughly one uniquely barcoded TCR beta cDNA molecule per two T cells in model experiments. The donors were split into four age groups: young (average around 15 years), middle-aged (around 37), aged (62) and long-lived (roughly 77). Using the same blood draw, the study looked at two additional independent replicas of 1 million unique cDNA reads for two donors, one aged 18 to 29 and the other aged 80 or older. To track age-related changes in TCR beta repertoire diversity, the study relied on deep sequencing normalized with unique cDNA molecular identifiers. To avoid experimental bias, donors of different ages were distributed randomly across sequencing lanes.

V loses 2 bases of germline sequence and J loses 5 bases, and the interval between the two ends is 7 bases. Reading from cysteine to phenylalanine, the CDR3 counts 12 amino acids. Kept here is only the CDR3 DNA, which spans 36 bases and is read in frame from base 1. Via the germline V gene (reference sequence), CDR1 is SEHNR and CDR2 FQNEAQ. Study-wide conclusions, independent of this receptor: Total diversity estimates from one million sequenced T cells were considered lower bounds and underestimates. The percentage of naive T cells measured by flow cytometry correlated strongly with observed TCR beta diversity. Compared with the aged group, the long-lived group had more naive CD4+ T cells, fewer expanded clones and increased TCR diversity, suggesting age selection. Bulk unsorted PBMC profiling prevented conclusive comparison of naive and antigen-experienced compartments. Donor CMV infection status was unknown, potentially confounding age-related changes in expanded clonotypes. As age increased, observed TCR beta diversity per million T cells dropped in a roughly linear way, and a significant reduction was already evident by age 40.

Preparation of the library involved 5' RACE. The sequencer was an Illumina HiSeq 2500. The second PCR ran for roughly 7 to 12 cycles and used a J-beta primer mix along with a sample-barcoded 5' primer. Each TCR beta cDNA molecule received a unique molecular identifier from a template-switch 5' adaptor carrying 12 random nucleotides. Each sample yielded at least 2.5 million CDR3-containing paired-end reads. First-strand cDNA was synthesized from all RNA with the Mint cDNA synthesis kit, primed by a TRBC-specific oligonucleotide. Following uracil-DNA glycosylase treatment, a first 18-cycle PCR with universal primers M1SS and BC2_uni_R was performed on all cDNA. From the authors' description of their analysis: For normalization, 1 million high-quality reads, each with a distinct molecular identifier, were randomly selected from each sample. Instead of being binned into consensus sequences, reads with shared molecular identifiers were discarded. CDR3 identification, clonotype clustering and error correction used MiTCR with a Q25 quality threshold and the strictest error-elimination algorithm. A nonparametric unseen species model with Euler transformation was used to estimate a lower bound on total TCR beta diversity. TCRdb's own reprocessing of the public reads used fastp at Q25 and MiXCR and kept productive beta chains. Every distinct CDR3 protein forms one entry, paired with its most common genes and DNA. TCRdb, not the authors, supplied the V and J calls. The sample table contains approximately 1.5 million distinct CDR3 sequences; only one count was recorded for approximately 32% of them. The biggest ten clones account for around 11% of the sample.

The material sequenced was blood. The receptor was isolated from a woman in her 30s in good health. The chain joins TRBV7-9 to TRBJ2-7; possibly the D gene is TRBD2, per 5 matching bases. The nucleotide sequence reads TGTGCCAGCAGCTTAATCGGGAACGAGCAGTACTTC. Its translation reads: CASSLIGNEQYF.